The clone carrying this T cell receptor (beta chain) has a count of ten or more. Time point described: patch test 1, 2 weeks after DPC sensitization. Treatment in this sample: therapeutic diphenylcyclopropenone sensitization with weekly scalp DPC. These data are taken from a study of human T cells and chemical hapten exposure. On the study more broadly: On about 2 cm by about 2 cm of upper inner arm skin, sensitization was performed with 2% DPC. Among samples, TCR yields varied mainly because of small differences in pooled library volume.

MiXCR, applied by TCRdb to the RACE reads, yields one record per CDR3 protein. Of fewer than 400,000 distinct CDR3 sequences in the sample, roughly 6.9% were seen once. The receptor was derived from a woman between 18 and 29 years old with alopecia areata. Some clones in this sample may be carry-over from other donors' samples. The material was whole blood, obtained in connection with sensitization to the hapten diphenylcyclopropenone (DPC).

The CDR3 spells CASSWTVSYEQYF. CDR3 nucleotide sequence: TGTGCCAGCAGTTGGACAGTCTCCTACGAGCAGTACTTC. The chain employs TRBV6-2 or TRBV6-3 and TRBJ2-7, with D possibly matching TRBD1 (6 bases). With 4 bases removed from V and 0 bases from J, the gap between germline ends came to 7 bases. The CDR3 has 13 residues. Germline loops: CDR1 MNHEY, CDR2 SVGEGT.